Listed here are 5 T cell receptor beta chains from one sample, sequenced in a study of tumor-infiltrating lymphocytes in primary liver carcinoma. Germline DNA was also extracted, with blood RNA taken from unsorted whole blood. With approximately 500 ng total RNA as template and a constant-region primer, TCR beta cDNA was made. For TCR beta, libraries were produced by three nested multiplex PCR rounds using slightly modified ARM-PCR. TRBV1-TRBV30 forward primers paired with a C-beta reverse primer were used in the first two PCR rounds, which ran roughly 10 cycles each. TCRdb ran MiXCR on the multiplex PCR reads and lists one entry per CDR3 protein. The sample has nearly 200,000 distinct CDR3 sequences; approximately 65% are singletons. Input material: peripheral blood. These TCRs come from a woman aged 55-69 years with primary liver carcinoma and hepatitis B virus infection.

V gene TRBV11-2 combines with J gene TRBJ2-2, with 12 bases lining up with TRBD2. The CDR3 covers 18 residues. Germline lookup yields CDR1 SGHAT and CDR2 FQNNGV. Germline trimming cut 4 bases from V and 3 bases from J; bases unmatched to any gene: 9. The CDR3 loop reads CASSSATSGSVDTGELFF. The CDR3 bases are TGTGCCAGCAGCTCAGCGACTAGCGGGAGTGTAGACACCGGGGAGCTGTTTTTT.

On this clonotype itself: A junction boundary mismatches the germline segment, possibly from a read error. The V gene is TRBV11-2, the J gene TRBJ1-5; D gene unclear. The germline CDR1 and CDR2 sequences are SGHAT and FQNNGV. The CDR3 spans 13 residues. The CDR3 reads CASSISNNQPQHF. The CDR3 DNA reads TGTGCCAGCAGCATATCGAACAATCAGCCTCAGCATTTT.

The V gene is TRBV7-9, the J gene TRBJ1-1, with D hard to call. Trimming stripped 2 bases from V and 6 bases from J, with 4 bases between. The germline V gene has CDR1 SEHNR and CDR2 FQNEAQ (reference sequence). The CDR3 has 11 residues. The CDR3 protein is CASSLSPEAFF. The CDR3 DNA follows: TGTGCCAGCAGCTTAAGCCCTGAAGCTTTCTTT.

This clonotype was seen only once. The chain carries TRBV5-4 and TRBJ1-2, with D possibly TRBD1 on 6 matching bases. The CDR3 runs to 17 residues. Germline V lookup: CDR1 SGHNT, CDR2 YYREEE (reference sequence). V was pared by 4 bases and J by 1 base, with 20 bases between. The CDR3 region has the DNA TGTGCCAGCAGCACCCCGGGACATGGGGATTTTAACTATGGCTACACCTTC. It yields the protein CASSTPGHGDFNYGYTF.

This chain uses TRBV6-1 with TRBJ2-2; D gene unclear. V was cut by 7 bases and J by 5 bases, with 17 bases left in between. Germline loops: CDR1 MNHNS, CDR2 SASEGT. The CDR3 runs to 15 residues. CDR3: CASTPTRVRTGELFF. CDR3 DNA: TGTGCCAGCACCCCTACAAGGGTAAGGACCGGGGAGCTGTTTTTT.